The rows below give T cell receptor beta chains drawn from one sample of a study of blood T cells in healthy people across ages. TCRdb processed the 5' RACE reads anew with MiXCR; each CDR3 protein has one entry. The sample lists fewer than 900,000 distinct CDR3 sequences, roughly 40% occurring once. The sequenced material came from blood. The receptors stem from a man aged 18 to 30 in good health. The CDR3 runs from the conserved cysteine through the conserved F or W. A D gene is named only where the DNA matches it firmly. Only part of the rows carry a size: once, few, many, or a class if the clone is expanded.

>TRBJ2-5|.|TRBD1|TRBV12-3/TRBV12-4
CASRSTGGRETQYF
TGTGCCAGCAGGAGCACAGGGGGCAGAGAGACCCAGTACTTC
>TRBJ2-1|.|.|TRBV7-2
CASSPYRDNSYNEQFF
TGTGCCAGCAGCCCCTACAGGGATAATTCCTACAATGAGCAGTTCTTC
>TRBJ1-2|.|.|TRBV19
CASSGSDWDGYTF
TGTGCCAGTAGTGGCAGCGATTGGGATGGCTACACCTTC
>TRBJ2-3|few|TRBD2|TRBV7-2
CASSPASGGTTDTQYF
TGTGCCAGCAGCCCAGCTAGCGGGGGGACCACAGATACGCAGTATTTT
>TRBJ2-2|.|TRBD1|TRBV10-3
CAISWTGLNTGELFF
TGTGCCATCAGTTGGACAGGCCTGAACACCGGGGAGCTGTTTTTT
>TRBJ1-1|.|.|TRBV7-9
CASSLGGAWTEAFF
TGTGCCAGCAGCTTAGGAGGGGCCTGGACTGAAGCTTTCTTT
>TRBJ1-1|once|.|TRBV6-2/TRBV6-3
CASSYTVGQTNTEAFF
TGTGCCAGCAGTTATACCGTAGGGCAGACGAACACTGAAGCTTTCTTT
>TRBJ1-5|.|.|TRBV4-2
CASSQEFRLHQPQHF
TGTGCCAGCAGCCAAGAATTTCGACTTCATCAGCCCCAGCATTTT
>TRBJ1-6|.|.|TRBV18
CASSPQEGNSPLHF
TGTGCCAGCTCACCCCAAGAGGGGAATTCACCCCTCCACTTT
>TRBJ2-7|.|.|TRBV7-9
CAWRGPNYEQYF
TGTGCCTGGCGTGGCCCCAACTACGAGCAGTACTTC
>TRBJ2-7|.|.|TRBV5-1
CASSSQWTGYEQYF
TGCGCCAGCAGCTCCCAATGGACGGGCTACGAGCAGTACTTC
>TRBJ1-1|.|TRBD1|TRBV4-1
CASSRPTGTNTEAFF
TGCGCCAGCAGCCGCCCGACAGGGACTAACACTGAAGCTTTCTTT
>TRBJ1-2|many|TRBD1|TRBV29-1
CSVGDRNYGYTF
TGCAGCGTTGGGGACAGGAACTATGGCTACACCTTC
>TRBJ2-7|.|TRBD1|TRBV12-3/TRBV12-4
CASSPRGSRSSYEQYF
TGTGCCAGCAGTCCCAGGGGGTCGCGAAGTTCCTACGAGCAGTACTTC
>TRBJ2-2|.|TRBD2|TRBV29-1
CSVASGGNTGELFF
TGCAGCGTTGCATCGGGGGGAAACACCGGGGAGCTGTTTTTT
>TRBJ1-5|.|.|TRBV27
CASSSLGPGGQPQHF
TGTGCCAGCAGTTCCCTAGGCCCCGGCGGGCAGCCCCAGCATTTT
>TRBJ2-4|.|.|TRBV19
CASMEDGLKNIQYF
TGTGCCAGTATGGAAGACGGTCTCAAAAACATTCAGTACTTC
>TRBJ2-1|few|TRBD2|TRBV20-1
CSAGITSGGENEQFF
TGCAGTGCCGGAATTACTAGCGGGGGGGAGAATGAGCAGTTCTTC
>TRBJ2-3|many|TRBD2|TRBV10-3
CAISGLAGGSTDTQYF
TGTGCCATCAGCGGACTAGCGGGGGGAAGCACAGATACGCAGTATTTT
>TRBJ1-1|.|.|TRBV4-2
CVSSLGGVANTEAFF
TGTGTCAGCAGCCTGGGGGGAGTGGCGAACACTGAAGCTTTCTTT
>TRBJ2-3|.|.|TRBV7-2
CASSASGGMGTDTQYF
TGTGCCAGCAGCGCCTCCGGGGGAATGGGCACAGATACGCAGTATTTT
>TRBJ1-1|.|TRBD1|TRBV20-1
CSAQQGGAFF
TGCAGTGCTCAGCAGGGGGGAGCTTTCTTT
>TRBJ2-3|many|.|TRBV12-3/TRBV12-4
CASSLYNTDTQYF
TGTGCCAGCAGCCTATATAACACAGATACGCAGTATTTT
>TRBJ2-1|.|.|TRBV4-3
CASSGKAEGVQFF
TGCGCCAGCAGCGGGAAAGCGGAGGGGGTCCAGTTCTTC
>TRBJ2-1|few|.|TRBV7-6
CASSPGASNNEQFF
TGTGCCAGCAGCCCCGGCGCCTCAAATAATGAGCAGTTCTTC
>TRBJ2-7|.|.|TRBV5-1
CASSPRLGARNENEQYF
TGCGCCAGCAGCCCTCGTTTAGGGGCTAGAAATGAAAATGAGCAGTACTTC
>TRBJ1-5|.|TRBD1|TRBV6-2/TRBV6-3
CASSYRDRSNQPQHF
TGTGCCAGCAGTTACCGGGACAGGAGTAATCAGCCCCAGCATTTT
>TRBJ2-1|.|.|TRBV6-2/TRBV6-3
CASSLSETYEQFF
TGTGCCAGCAGTTTAAGCGAAACCTACGAGCAGTTCTTC
>TRBJ2-3|few|TRBD1|TRBV7-6
CASSLGTGLSTDTQYF
TGTGCCAGCAGCTTAGGGACAGGGCTTAGCACAGATACGCAGTATTTT
>TRBJ1-6|few|.|TRBV28
CASRSGDMGGSPLHF
TGTGCCAGCAGATCAGGGGATATGGGTGGGTCACCCCTCCACTTT
>TRBJ1-2|.|.|TRBV10-2
CASSASTGTLSYGYTF
TGCGCCAGCAGTGCTTCCACCGGGACACTTTCTTATGGCTACACCTTC
>TRBJ2-7|.|.|TRBV21-1
CASSGQGLVYEQYF
TGTGCCAGCAGCGGTCAAGGACTGGTCTACGAGCAGTACTTC
>TRBJ2-1|.|TRBD1|TRBV29-1
CSVEVGGQGANNEQFF
TGCAGCGTTGAAGTTGGGGGGCAGGGGGCCAACAATGAGCAGTTCTTC
>TRBJ2-5|.|TRBD1|TRBV9
CASSVSEGALVTQYF
TGTGCCAGCAGCGTTTCAGAGGGGGCCCTAGTGACCCAGTACTTC
>TRBJ2-3|.|TRBD2|TRBV12-3/TRBV12-4
CASSLAGGRADMQYF
TGTGCCAGCAGTCTAGCGGGGGGTAGAGCAGATATGCAGTATTTT
>TRBJ2-1|.|.|TRBV4-3
CASSQDTGPGEQFF
TGCGCCAGCAGCCAAGATACGGGGCCGGGGGAACAGTTCTTC
>TRBJ1-1|few|.|TRBV20-1
CSAPTRGSKAFF
TGCAGTGCCCCGACACGGGGGTCCAAAGCTTTCTTT
>TRBJ1-6|once|.|TRBV20-1
CSAWAPQGRVNSPLHF
TGCAGTGCTTGGGCCCCACAGGGCCGGGTTAATTCACCCCTCCACTTT
>TRBJ1-1|few|.|TRBV12-3/TRBV12-4
CASSSGDMNTEAFF
TGTGCCAGCAGTTCAGGAGACATGAACACTGAAGCTTTCTTT
>TRBJ2-1|.|TRBD2|TRBV7-9
CASSPMGGAYNEQFF
TGTGCCAGCAGCCCAATGGGGGGGGCCTACAATGAGCAGTTCTTC
>TRBJ1-2|.|.|TRBV10-3
CARTTEALGYGYTF
TGTGCCAGAACGACAGAGGCTTTAGGCTATGGCTACACCTTC
>TRBJ2-3|few|.|TRBV10-2
CASRDDLAPWGTDTQYF
TGCGCCAGCAGGGATGACCTGGCCCCCTGGGGCACAGATACGCAGTATTTT
>TRBJ2-7|.|.|TRBV29-1
CSVEDGGRYNEQYF
TGCAGCGTTGAAGACGGGGGCCGTTACAATGAGCAGTACTTC
>TRBJ2-2|.|.|TRBV20-1
CSAREPTGGDTGELFF
TGCAGTGCTAGAGAGCCGACAGGCGGGGACACCGGGGAGCTGTTTTTT
>TRBJ2-1|many|.|TRBV3-1
CASSQALGGSYNEQFF
TGTGCCAGCAGCCAAGCCCTAGGTGGCTCCTACAATGAGCAGTTCTTC
>TRBJ2-4|many|.|TRBV20-1
CSAGGDLAKNIQYF
TGCAGTGCAGGGGGGGACCTAGCCAAAAACATTCAGTACTTC
>TRBJ2-7|.|TRBD1|TRBV6-5
CASKPGQLYEQYF
TGTGCCAGCAAACCGGGACAGCTCTACGAGCAGTACTTC
>TRBJ2-3|few|.|TRBV20-1
CSARVFGAADTQYF
TGCAGTGCTAGAGTTTTCGGGGCGGCAGATACGCAGTATTTT
>TRBJ2-5|.|TRBD2|TRBV5-1
CASSEGLANYNEQYF
TGCGCCAGCAGCGAGGGACTAGCGAACTACAATGAGCAGTACTTC
>TRBJ2-3|.|.|TRBV15
CATSRDRGGSDTQYF
TGTGCCACCAGCAGAGATAGGGGTGGGTCAGATACGCAGTATTTT
>TRBJ1-2|.|.|TRBV10-3
CAINPRGGGGYGYTF
TGTGCCATCAATCCACGGGGTGGAGGAGGCTATGGCTACACCTTC
>TRBJ2-4|few|.|TRBV4-3
CASSQTPGFTKNIQYF
TGCGCCAGCAGCCAAACCCCGGGATTCACCAAAAACATTCAGTACTTC
>TRBJ1-2|.|.|TRBV6-2/TRBV6-3
CASSTATGRFGDGYTF
TGTGCCAGCAGTACAGCTACCGGCAGGTTCGGCGATGGCTACACCTTC
>TRBJ2-4|many|.|TRBV12-3/TRBV12-4
CASTSLGARNIQYF
TGTGCCAGCACCTCCCTAGGGGCCCGAAACATTCAGTACTTC
>TRBJ2-7|.|.|TRBV20-1
CSARDRATYTTYEQYF
TGCAGTGCTAGAGATCGTGCTACCTACACAACCTACGAGCAGTACTTC